A selection of T cell receptor beta chains follows, all from one sample in a study of blood T cell repertoires in COVID-19. The table came from immunoSEQ multiplex PCR; TCRdb's copy has only in-frame clones and leaves some out. The sample lists more than 140,000 clones, more than 70% occurring once. Sequenced input: peripheral blood. The receptors derive from a woman aged 55-70 years with acute or convalescent COVID-19. CDR3s include the opening cysteine and the closing phenylalanine or tryptophan. A D gene is named only where the DNA matches it firmly. Where a row states a size, it is once, few, many or the class of an expanded clone; other rows omit it.

d_gene	v_gene	abundance	j_gene	CDR3nt	CDR3aa
TRBD1	TRBV6-5	NA	TRBJ1-1	TGTGCCAGCAGCCAGGACAGGGGGGTCGCCACTGAAGCTTTCTTT	CASSQDRGVATEAFF
TRBD1	TRBV24-1	few	TRBJ2-1	TGTGCCACCAGTGATTTGCAGGGGACAGGCGGCAATGAGCAGTTCTTC	CATSDLQGTGGNEQFF
NA	TRBV30	NA	TRBJ1-6	TGTGCCTGGACTCAGGGATCCTATAATTCACCCCTCCACTTT	CAWTQGSYNSPLHF
NA	TRBV5-1	NA	TRBJ1-1	TGCGCCAGCAGCACCGGAGGGGCGGCGAACACTGAAGCTTTCTTT	CASSTGGAANTEAFF
NA	TRBV3-1/TRBV3-2	NA	TRBJ2-3	TGTGCCAGCAGCCCCGGGAGCCGGGGGTTATTATCAGATACGCAGTATTTT	CASSPGSRGLLSDTQYF
NA	TRBV12-2	NA	TRBJ1-1	TGTGCAAGTCGCTTAGTGGCAGGGAGGCGCAACACTGAAGCTTTCTTT	CASRLVAGRRNTEAFF
NA	TRBV7-3	NA	TRBJ2-1	TGTGCCAGCAGCCACGGGACTTTAACCTACAATGAGCAGTTCTTC	CASSHGTLTYNEQFF
TRBD2	TRBV7-2	NA	TRBJ2-7	TGTGCCAGCAGCTCTAGCGGGGGGGCCCCCTACGAGCAGTACTTC	CASSSSGGAPYEQYF
TRBD1	TRBV3-1/TRBV3-2	NA	TRBJ2-7	TGTGCCAGCAGCGGACAGGTTTCTGCTCCCTACGAGCAGTACTTC	CASSGQVSAPYEQYF
NA	TRBV28	once	TRBJ1-6	TGTGCCAGCAAAAACTTTGGTTCGGGAAATAATTCACCCCTCCACTTT	CASKNFGSGNNSPLHF
NA	TRBV28	NA	TRBJ2-7	TGTGCCAGCAGTTTAGAGTCAGGGTGGTCCTACGAGCAGTACTTC	CASSLESGWSYEQYF
TRBD2	TRBV5-1	NA	TRBJ2-1	TGCGCCAGCAGCTTGAGGTCTAGCGGGGGCCTCTGGGACAATGAGCAGTTCTTC	CASSLRSSGGLWDNEQFF
TRBD1	TRBV13	NA	TRBJ1-3	TGTGCCAGCAGCACCCAAGAGACAGGGGCTGGAAACACCATATATTTT	CASSTQETGAGNTIYF
TRBD1	TRBV2	NA	TRBJ1-6	TGTGCCAGCAGTTGGATCAGGGACAGGTCCTATAATTCACCCCTCCACTTT	CASSWIRDRSYNSPLHF
NA	TRBV27	NA	TRBJ1-6	TGTGCCAGCAGACCACAGGGATTTGAGGGGTCCTATAATTCACCCCTCCACTTT	CASRPQGFEGSYNSPLHF
NA	TRBV12-5	NA	TRBJ1-4	TGTGCTAGTGGTTCAGGGACAACCAATGAAAAACTGTTTTTT	CASGSGTTNEKLFF
NA	TRBV4-3	NA	TRBJ1-2	TGCGCCAGCAGCCAAGATAGTTCGATTCACTATGGCTACACCTTC	CASSQDSSIHYGYTF
NA	TRBV9	NA	TRBJ2-5	TGTGCCAGCAGCGCGCGTAGGGGGGGGGAGACCCAGTACTTC	CASSARRGGETQYF
NA	TRBV5-1	NA	TRBJ2-1	TGCGCCAGCAGCTTCCCCCAGGGTCGTTCCTACAATGAGCAGTTCTTC	CASSFPQGRSYNEQFF
TRBD1	TRBV18	NA	TRBJ2-5	TGTGCCAGCTCACTGGGACAGCAAGAGACCCAGTACTTC	CASSLGQQETQYF
TRBD1	TRBV28	NA	TRBJ2-3	TGTGCCAGCACAGAAGGGACAGGGTCTACGCAGTATTTT	CASTEGTGSTQYF
TRBD2	TRBV9	NA	TRBJ2-5	TGTGCCAGCAGCCCCCGTGGCGGGGGGGCCCCTGAGACCCAGTACTTC	CASSPRGGGAPETQYF
TRBD2	TRBV4-3	NA	TRBJ2-5	TGCGCCAGCAGCCAAGTGGGGACTAGGAACCAAGAGACCCAGTACTTC	CASSQVGTRNQETQYF
TRBD1	TRBV18	NA	TRBJ1-5	TGTGCCAGCTCAACAGACAGGGCCGATCAGCCCCAGCATTTT	CASSTDRADQPQHF
TRBD1	TRBV11-2	NA	TRBJ1-2	TGTGCCAGCAGCCTGACAGGGGGCAATGGCTACACCTTC	CASSLTGGNGYTF
NA	TRBV6-6	NA	TRBJ1-3	TGTGCCAGCAGCCCCCAGGGAAACACCATATATTTT	CASSPQGNTIYF
NA	TRBV4-1	NA	TRBJ1-5	TGCGCCAGCAGCAAAACAGGTGGCAATCAGCCCCAGCATTTT	CASSKTGGNQPQHF
NA	TRBV19	NA	TRBJ2-3	TGTGCCAGTAGTATCCCTAGCACAGATACGCAGTATTTT	CASSIPSTDTQYF
TRBD1	TRBV24-1	NA	TRBJ2-7	TGTGCCACCAGTGACCCTCGGACAGGGTCGCCTTACGAGCAGTACTTC	CATSDPRTGSPYEQYF
NA	TRBV5-6	NA	TRBJ1-5	TGTGCCAGCAGCTTTGGACAGCACAATCAGCCCCAGCATTTT	CASSFGQHNQPQHF
TRBD2	TRBV7-8	NA	TRBJ2-2	TGTGCCAGCAGCTTAGATATGGGGGAGGGGCGAGCGAACACCGGGGAGCTGTTTTTT	CASSLDMGEGRANTGELFF
TRBD1	TRBV27	NA	TRBJ1-6	TGTGCCAGCCGGGGCCAGGGGGGATCACCCCTCCACTTT	CASRGQGGSPLHF
NA	TRBV11-3	NA	TRBJ2-1	TGTGCCAGCAGCCTCGGGTCCTCCTACAATGAGCAGTTCTTC	CASSLGSSYNEQFF
NA	TRBV19	NA	TRBJ1-2	TGTGCCAGTAGTATCTGGGCAGGGGGCTACACCTTC	CASSIWAGGYTF
TRBD1	TRBV7-3	NA	TRBJ2-1	TGTGCCAGCAGCTTAAACAGGGGGTACAATGAGCAGTTCTTC	CASSLNRGYNEQFF
NA	TRBV18	NA	TRBJ2-2	TGTGCCAGCTCACCACGGGTATCGGGGGCGAACACCGGGGAGCTGTTTTTT	CASSPRVSGANTGELFF
TRBD1	TRBV11-2	NA	TRBJ1-1	TGTGCCAGCAGCACCGGGACAGGAACTCCTGAAGCTTTCTTT	CASSTGTGTPEAFF